The 10 T cell receptor beta chains presented below share a single source sample, sequenced in a study of T-cell reconstitution after alpha-beta-depleted transplantation in children (dated by TCRdb to the mid-2010s). The library was produced with PCR. TCRdb shows the sequencer as Illumina HiSeq 2500. TCR library preparation used molecular barcoding, with unique molecular identifiers applied to normalize quantification of the TCRbeta repertoire. Using fastp at Q25 and MiXCR, TCRdb reprocessed the public reads and kept productive beta chains. Under each unique CDR3 protein, matching rows form one entry showing the most common genes and DNA. The sample includes about a million distinct CDR3 sequences, with under 30% observed a single time. Roughly 30% of the sample is in the top ten clones. In the paper's terms, the treatment or condition label means: allogeneic hematopoietic cell transplantation with graft depleted of TCRalphabeta T cells and CD19 B cells.

Here the sequenced sample was PBMCs, mostly from graft donor cells, taken 360 days after TCRalphabeta/CD19-depleted stem cell transplant. These receptors came from a boy under two years old who had a stem cell transplant for SCID, so the T cells may come from the graft donor.

This clonotype has more than one count but fewer than ten. The chain carries TRBV7-9 and TRBJ2-5, with 9 positions matching TRBD2. The germline gives CDR1 SEHNR, CDR2 FQNEAQ (reference sequence). With 5 bases clipped from V and 6 bases from J, the junction kept 7 bases outside the gene matches. This CDR3 is 14 amino acids long. The CDR3 spells CASSPVAGAQTQYF. DNA of the CDR3: TGTGCCAGCAGCCCTGTAGCGGGGGCGCAGACCCAGTACTTC.

The sample holds a few counts of this clonotype. The chain recombines TRBV2 with TRBJ2-7; tentative D call: TRBD1 (7 bases). The length of the CDR3 is 16 residues. V was trimmed by 6 bases and J by 0 bases, leaving 18 bases between them. Germline V gene sequence: CDR1 SNHLY, CDR2 FYNNEI. CDR3 DNA: TGTGCCAGCAGAGCACTCAGACAGGGAGGCTCCTACGAGCAGTACTTC. Translated, it gives CASRALRQGGSYEQYF.

The V call is TRBV6-1, the J call TRBJ2-7; D tentatively reads TRBD1 or TRBD2 (6 bases each). The CDR3 is 14 amino acids. Trimming removed 5 bases at V and 3 bases at J, with 14 bases between. CDR1 is MNHNS, CDR2 SASEGT, per germline. This CDR3 is CASSPTGGYYEQYF. In nucleotides, the CDR3 is TGTGCCAGCAGTCCGACAGGAGGGTACTACGAGCAGTACTTC.

The chain is built from TRBV5-1 and TRBJ2-3; D uncertain. V was cut by 3 bases and J by 2 bases, with 16 bases left in between. Germline values: CDR1 SGHRS, CDR2 YFSETQ. The CDR3 has 16 residues. The CDR3: CASSSQLLVATDTQYF. DNA for the CDR3: TGCGCCAGCAGCTCTCAATTATTGGTAGCCACAGATACGCAGTATTTT.

This clonotype was found a few times. The chain has TRBV4-2 and TRBJ2-1, with TRBD2 matching 9 bases. CDR1 is LGHNA and CDR2 is YNFKEQ in the germline V gene. CDR3 length: 15 amino acids. The J segment lost 9 bases and the V segment lost 1 base, leaving 7 bases of the junction unmatched. The chain's CDR3 is CASSQAGAGGTEQFF. The CDR3 DNA is TGTGCCAGCAGCCAAGCAGGAGCGGGGGGCACTGAGCAGTTCTTC.

In this sample, this clonotype turned up a few times. This chain uses TRBV4-1 with TRBJ2-3; D is uncertain. Trimming stripped 0 bases from V and 4 bases from J, with 11 bases between. This CDR3 is built from 15 residues. From germline, CDR1 is MGHRA and CDR2 YSYEKL. The CDR3 here is CASSQEDPQSDTQYF. CDR3 sequence (DNA): TGCGCCAGCAGCCAAGAGGACCCTCAGTCAGATACGCAGTATTTT.

The V and J genes are TRBV4-2 and TRBJ2-1, with 7 bases lining up with TRBD2. CDR1 is LGHNA, CDR2 YNFKEQ, per germline. CDR3 length equals 15 residues. V was pared by 4 bases and J by 8 bases, with 11 bases of the junction left unmatched. CDR3 region: CASSPLERGFDEQFF. The CDR3 region has the DNA TGTGCCAGCAGCCCCCTGGAGCGGGGTTTCGATGAGCAGTTCTTC.

This chain connects TRBV2 to TRBJ2-1; 7 bases line up with TRBD1. With V trimmed by 6 bases and J by 2 bases, 7 bases remained unmatched. Germline V gene data show CDR1 as SNHLY and CDR2 as FYNNEI. The CDR3 is 15 residues long. The CDR3 nucleotides are TGTGCCAGCAGCGCAACGGGACAGACCTACAATGAGCAGTTCTTC. This gives the protein CASSATGQTYNEQFF.

The V gene is TRBV28, the J gene TRBJ2-7, with 7 bases matching TRBD2. The CDR3 totals 14 residues. Trimming took 2 bases from V and 2 from J; bases not matched to a gene: 3. Germline V gives CDR1 MDHEN, CDR2 SYDVKM. CDR3 nucleotide sequence: TGTGCCAGCAGTTTAGCGGGGGTCGCCTACGAGCAGTACTTC. Its translation is CASSLAGVAYEQYF.

The V call is TRBV7-9, the J call TRBJ2-3; D not certain. V dropped 5 bases and J dropped 8 bases, with 17 bases sitting between them. CDR3 length equals 14 residues. The germline V gene encodes CDR1 SEHNR and CDR2 FQNEAQ (reference sequence). In DNA form, the CDR3 reads TGTGCCAGCAGCCCCCTTTCCCAATCGATTACGCAGTATTTT. This translates into CASSPLSQSITQYF. The full variable domain, with the rest looked up from reference TRBV7-9 and TRBJ2-3, is DTGVSQNPRHKITKRGQNVTFRCDPISEHNRLYWYRQTLGQGPEFLTYFQNEAQLEKSRLLSDRFSAERPKGSFSTLEIQRTEQGDSAMYLCASSPLSQSITQYFGPGTRLTVL.